This TCR beta chain appears in the sequencing data of a study of T cell repertoires in cytomegalovirus infection (dated by TCRdb to the late 2010s). Concerning the study at large: The HLA type of each donor mattered for the analysis, because public TCR beta signatures pointed to carriage of CMV infection along with the matching HLA type.

General study outcomes and caveats: In the ex vivo response, HLA-C-restricted CMV-specific TCR beta clonotypes were dominant, and in two of eight donors the single most frequent clonotype came from this HLA-C-restricted group. In both this cohort and an independent cohort of 350 or so donors, the cumulative frequency of public TCR beta family members distinguished carriers of CMV infection plus the relevant HLA type.

From the cysteine up to the phenylalanine, the CDR3 has a length of 19 residues. The sequence is cut down to CDR3 DNA, 57 bases in frame from base 1. As encoded in the germline V gene, CDR1 is MDHEN while CDR2 is SYDVKM. Sequenced using an Illumina HiSeq 1500. The public reads were run again by TCRdb, first through fastp at Q25 and then through MiXCR, and only productive beta chains were kept. Here each entry gathers all rows of one CDR3 protein and keeps the most common genes and DNA. This sample lists about 740,000 distinct CDR3 sequences; approximately 40% were detected once. The ten largest clones capture 2.8% of the sample. Points on this clonotype: Its antigen specificity is not known. Its ends do not fully match the called genes, so a read error is possible.

Sequences were obtained from PBMCs. This TCR was recovered from a human donor in good health (CMV status not recorded). Some clones in this sample may be carry-over from other donors' samples. The rearrangement joined TRBV28 to TRBJ1-6, with the D gene too uncertain to name. The nucleotides are TGTTCCAGCAGTTCCCCAACGTTCAAACGGCGACGACCTGGTTCACCCCTCCACTTT. It translates to CSSSSPTFKRRRPGSPLHF.